The TCR beta chain under discussion was sequenced for a study of T cells after yellow fever vaccination. About the research overall: Where fractions had low cell numbers, libraries were prepared from them with the SMART-Seq v4 Ultra Low Input RNA kit. Study-level points and caveats: In FACS-sorted repertoires, abundant clonotypes from the bulk population could appear as contaminants. Re-detected after boosting: most primary clones, 95% to 98% of CD4 and about 89% of CD8.

This clonotype was found many times. Its antigen is not known. This CDR3 is built from 12 residues. Germline values: CDR1 LNHDA, CDR2 SQIVND (reference sequence). V dropped 3 bases and J dropped 3 bases, with 3 bases sitting between them. TCRdb called the 5' RACE reads again in MiXCR, with one record for every CDR3 protein. The table shows approximately 150,000 distinct CDR3 sequences, with 7.7% occurring only once. The chain has TRBV19 and TRBJ2-1, with unresolved D. The receptor's source is a man younger than 40 who received the YFV17D yellow fever vaccine. Sample: CD4+ T cells sorted from PBMCs, taken 5 days after the yellow fever booster vaccination. The CDR3 DNA follows: TGTGCCAGTAGTATCGTCTACAATGAGCAGTTCTTC. Encoded protein: CASSIVYNEQFF.